This is a list of T cell receptor beta chains from one sample in a study of T cell changes during pregnancy in multiple sclerosis. This table comes from immunoSEQ multiplex PCR, and its TCRdb copy is limited to in-frame clones, with some not included. The sample yields 80,000 or so clones, about 92% seen once. Sequenced material: peripheral blood, taken before pregnancy. Receptors originate from a female donor with multiple sclerosis, enrolled in a pregnancy study. Each CDR3 is given with its conserved first and last residue. Fields, in order: J gene, V gene, D gene, clone size, CDR3 DNA, CDR3 protein. The D gene is left open where the match is weak. Rows may omit the clone size; those that give it use once, few, many or a size class.

J: TRBJ2-6; V: TRBV6-1; D: TRBD1; size: .; DNA: TGTGCCACGTCATTGACAGGGGCTGGGGCCAACGTCCTGACTTTC; CDR3: CATSLTGAGANVLTF
J: TRBJ2-2; V: TRBV9; D: .; size: .; DNA: TGTGCCAGCAGCGTAGGCGGGGGCACGGGGGGCGCCGGGGAGCTGTTTTTT; CDR3: CASSVGGGTGGAGELFF
J: TRBJ2-3; V: TRBV7-9; D: .; size: .; DNA: TGTGCCAGCAGCCTGCCCACGGGGAAAGCAGATACGCAGTATTTT; CDR3: CASSLPTGKADTQYF
J: TRBJ2-7; V: TRBV7-8; D: .; size: once; DNA: TGTGCCAGCAACCCCAGCAGGGCAAAATACGAGCAGTACTTC; CDR3: CASNPSRAKYEQYF
J: TRBJ1-3; V: TRBV7-9; D: .; size: once; DNA: TGTGCCAGCAGCTTAGGACTTGGAGGAAACACCATATATTTT; CDR3: CASSLGLGGNTIYF
J: TRBJ2-1; V: TRBV19; D: .; size: .; DNA: TGTGCCAGTAGTGCGGGGATCTATGAGCAGTTCTTC; CDR3: CASSAGIYEQFF
J: TRBJ2-7; V: TRBV25-1; D: .; size: .; DNA: TGTGCCAGCAGTGAATCGCAGGTGGGCTACGAGCAGTACTTC; CDR3: CASSESQVGYEQYF
J: TRBJ2-7; V: TRBV9; D: .; size: .; DNA: TGTGCCAGCAGCGTAGCGGCAGGGGTGATATACGAGCAGTACTTC; CDR3: CASSVAAGVIYEQYF
J: TRBJ1-5; V: TRBV18; D: .; size: .; DNA: TGTGCCAGCTCGGGGCAGTCGAGGGGGAGCAATCAGCCCCAGCATTTT; CDR3: CASSGQSRGSNQPQHF
J: TRBJ2-3; V: TRBV2; D: .; size: .; DNA: TGTGCCAGTCTTTCGGTCACAGATACGCAGTATTTT; CDR3: CASLSVTDTQYF
J: TRBJ1-1; V: TRBV27; D: .; size: .; DNA: TGTGCCAGCAGTTCGTACAGGGAAAGTCCTGAAGCTTTCTTT; CDR3: CASSSYRESPEAFF
J: TRBJ1-2; V: TRBV25-1; D: .; size: .; DNA: TGTGCCAGCAGTGACTCAGGGTTCCGTGGCTACACCTTC; CDR3: CASSDSGFRGYTF
J: TRBJ2-7; V: TRBV6-5; D: TRBD2; size: .; DNA: TGTGCCAGCAGTCCGGGACTAGCGGGGAATGAGCAGTACTTC; CDR3: CASSPGLAGNEQYF
J: TRBJ2-2; V: TRBV7-3; D: .; size: .; DNA: TGTGCCAGCAGCTATACGGGACTGAACACCGGGGAGCTGTTTTTT; CDR3: CASSYTGLNTGELFF
J: TRBJ2-1; V: TRBV19; D: TRBD1; size: .; DNA: TGTGCCAGTGGACAGGGTTCAGGCAATGAGCAGTTCTTC; CDR3: CASGQGSGNEQFF
J: TRBJ1-4; V: TRBV9; D: TRBD1; size: .; DNA: TGTGCCAGCAGCGCCACAGGGGCAACTAATGAAAAACTGTTTTTT; CDR3: CASSATGATNEKLFF
J: TRBJ1-3; V: TRBV13; D: .; size: once; DNA: TGTGCCAGCAGCTTAATGGGGGGTAAGGGAAACACCATATATTTT; CDR3: CASSLMGGKGNTIYF
J: TRBJ2-7; V: TRBV15; D: .; size: .; DNA: TGTGCCACCGCCGTAGGGGTCTCCTACGAGCAGTACTTC; CDR3: CATAVGVSYEQYF
J: TRBJ2-4; V: TRBV6-5; D: TRBD2; size: .; DNA: TGTGCCAGCAGACCAGCGGGGAAAAACATTCAGTACTTC; CDR3: CASRPAGKNIQYF
J: TRBJ1-6; V: TRBV7-2; D: .; size: .; DNA: TGTGCCAGCAGCCTACAACTGACGTCGGGTAATTCACCCCTCCACTTT; CDR3: CASSLQLTSGNSPLHF
J: TRBJ2-7; V: TRBV29-1; D: .; size: once; DNA: TGCAGCGTGGTGCTTATACCGAGCGAGCAGTACTTC; CDR3: CSVVLIPSEQYF
J: TRBJ2-7; V: TRBV5-1; D: .; size: few; DNA: TGCGCCAGCAGCTTGGCCTTCAGTTACGAGCAGTACTTC; CDR3: CASSLAFSYEQYF
J: TRBJ2-1; V: TRBV5-1; D: .; size: .; DNA: TGCGCCAGCAGCTTGGGGACTGCGGTAGGATTATTCGAGCAGTTCTTC; CDR3: CASSLGTAVGLFEQFF
J: TRBJ1-1; V: TRBV18; D: .; size: .; DNA: TGTGCCAGCTCCCCCAGCAGGGGGAACACTGAAGCTTTCTTT; CDR3: CASSPSRGNTEAFF
J: TRBJ2-5; V: TRBV7-9; D: TRBD2; size: .; DNA: TGTGCCAGCGGTCTAGCGGGGGGGCGGGAGACCCAGTACTTC; CDR3: CASGLAGGRETQYF
J: TRBJ2-7; V: TRBV5-6; D: TRBD2; size: .; DNA: TGTGCCAGCAGCTCCCCCGTAGCGGGGGGCGGGTACGAGCAGTACTTC; CDR3: CASSSPVAGGGYEQYF
J: TRBJ2-4; V: TRBV2; D: .; size: .; DNA: TGTGCCAGCAGTACGGACGGGATAGCCAAAAACATTCAGTACTTC; CDR3: CASSTDGIAKNIQYF
J: TRBJ1-3; V: TRBV7-9; D: .; size: once; DNA: TGTGCCAGCAGCGAAAGCCACGGCGAGGCTGGAAACACCATATATTTT; CDR3: CASSESHGEAGNTIYF
J: TRBJ1-2; V: TRBV5-1; D: TRBD1; size: .; DNA: TGCGCCAGCAGCTTGCCCCGGACAGGTCCTAACTATGGCTACACCTTC; CDR3: CASSLPRTGPNYGYTF
J: TRBJ1-1; V: TRBV5-4; D: TRBD1; size: .; DNA: TGTGCCAGCATCTCCGGACAGGAGAACACTGAAGCTTTCTTT; CDR3: CASISGQENTEAFF
J: TRBJ1-1; V: TRBV18; D: .; size: .; DNA: TGTGCCAGCTCATACGGGGGGGACACTGAAGCTTTCTTT; CDR3: CASSYGGDTEAFF
J: TRBJ1-2; V: TRBV7-9; D: .; size: few; DNA: TGTGCCAGCAGCCCGCCGGGCTATGGCTACACCTTC; CDR3: CASSPPGYGYTF
J: TRBJ1-1; V: TRBV6-5; D: TRBD1; size: .; DNA: TGTGCCAGCAACAACAGGGGCAGTATGAACACTGAAGCTTTCTTT; CDR3: CASNNRGSMNTEAFF
J: TRBJ2-5; V: TRBV5-1; D: TRBD2; size: .; DNA: TGCGCCAGCAGCTCGCCCGCGGGAGGGGCAGAGACCCAGTACTTC; CDR3: CASSSPAGGAETQYF
J: TRBJ2-1; V: TRBV6-1; D: TRBD1; size: once; DNA: TGTGCCAGCAGAAGGGGGCATGAGCAGTTCTTC; CDR3: CASRRGHEQFF
J: TRBJ1-1; V: TRBV6-5; D: .; size: .; DNA: TGTGCCAGCAGTTTCAGGGGTCGGGGTGAAGCTTTCTTT; CDR3: CASSFRGRGEAFF
J: TRBJ2-1; V: TRBV10-1; D: TRBD2; size: .; DNA: TGCGCCAGCACTGAGACTAGCGGTTACAATGAGCAGTTCTTC; CDR3: CASTETSGYNEQFF
J: TRBJ2-3; V: TRBV19; D: .; size: .; DNA: TGTGCCAGTAGTACTGCAGATACGCAGTATTTT; CDR3: CASSTADTQYF
J: TRBJ2-5; V: TRBV27; D: .; size: .; DNA: TGTGCCAGCAGTTCTTTTGGCGGATCCCAAGAGACCCAGTACTTC; CDR3: CASSSFGGSQETQYF
J: TRBJ2-2; V: TRBV18; D: TRBD2; size: .; DNA: TGTGCCAGCTCCCAAACCGGGACTAGCGGGACGAACACCGGGGAGCTGTTTTTT; CDR3: CASSQTGTSGTNTGELFF
J: TRBJ2-5; V: TRBV13; D: TRBD2; size: .; DNA: TGTGCCAGCAGCTTAGGAGTTAGCGGGGGGCCTGGGGACTTC; CDR3: CASSLGVSGGPGDF
J: TRBJ2-5; V: TRBV30; D: .; size: .; DNA: TGTGCCTGGGCCCATGTAGACAGTACACCACAAGAGACCCAGTACTTC; CDR3: CAWAHVDSTPQETQYF
J: TRBJ1-2; V: TRBV18; D: TRBD1; size: .; DNA: TGTGCCAGCTCACCAGAGGGACAGGGGAACTATGGCTACACCTTC; CDR3: CASSPEGQGNYGYTF
J: TRBJ1-6; V: TRBV7-8; D: TRBD1; size: few; DNA: TGTGCCAGCAGATACACCCGGGACAGTTATGCACCCCTCCACTTT; CDR3: CASRYTRDSYAPLHF
J: TRBJ2-1; V: TRBV7-3; D: .; size: .; DNA: TGTGCCAGCAGCGAGAACAGGAATGAGCAGTTCTTC; CDR3: CASSENRNEQFF
J: TRBJ1-6; V: TRBV12-5; D: .; size: .; DNA: TGTGCTAGTGGTTTAATTCGTTCACCCCTCCACTTT; CDR3: CASGLIRSPLHF
J: TRBJ2-7; V: TRBV2; D: TRBD2; size: .; DNA: TGTGCCAGCAGGGCTAGCGGGGGGGCCTACGAGCAGTACTTC; CDR3: CASRASGGAYEQYF
J: TRBJ2-7; V: TRBV29-1; D: TRBD1; size: .; DNA: TGCAGCGTCCTACCGGACAGGGAGTACGAGCAGTACTTC; CDR3: CSVLPDREYEQYF
J: TRBJ2-1; V: TRBV5-1; D: .; size: .; DNA: TGCGCCAGCAGCTCCCCTACAGGGCCTTCTTATTACAATGAGCAGTTCTTC; CDR3: CASSSPTGPSYYNEQFF
J: TRBJ2-7; V: TRBV6-6; D: TRBD2; size: .; DNA: TGTGCCAGCAGGGCTAGCGGGGGAGTTTACGAGCAGTACTTC; CDR3: CASRASGGVYEQYF
J: TRBJ2-3; V: TRBV11-2; D: .; size: once; DNA: TGTGCCAGCAGTAACTCGGTGAGGGCCGACACAGATACGCAGTATTTT; CDR3: CASSNSVRADTDTQYF
J: TRBJ2-7; V: TRBV6-5; D: TRBD2; size: .; DNA: TGTGCCAGCAGCCCAGCCCGGGGGGACGAGCAGTACTTC; CDR3: CASSPARGDEQYF
J: TRBJ2-3; V: TRBV9; D: .; size: .; DNA: TGTGCCAGCAGCGCAGGGACTTTAAGCACAGATACGCAGTATTTT; CDR3: CASSAGTLSTDTQYF
J: TRBJ2-5; V: TRBV30; D: TRBD1; size: .; DNA: TGTGCCTGGAGTCTCACAGGGGGCGGGACCCAGTACTTC; CDR3: CAWSLTGGGTQYF
J: TRBJ2-3; V: TRBV5-4; D: TRBD2; size: .; DNA: TGTGCCAGCGGGAGCGGGGGGGCCCGGGATACGCAGTATTTT; CDR3: CASGSGGARDTQYF
J: TRBJ2-7; V: TRBV5-1; D: .; size: .; DNA: TGCGCCAGCAGCTTGGCTGTCGGTACGGGGTCCTACGAGCAGTACTTC; CDR3: CASSLAVGTGSYEQYF
J: TRBJ2-3; V: TRBV4-2; D: .; size: .; DNA: TGTGCCAGCAGCCAAGAAGAGTCCGGCACAGATACGCAGTATTTT; CDR3: CASSQEESGTDTQYF
J: TRBJ2-2; V: TRBV2; D: TRBD2; size: .; DNA: TGTGCCAGCAGTGAAGCGGGACCGGGACTAGCGGGGGCAAAGACGACCGGGGAGCTGTTTTTT; CDR3: CASSEAGPGLAGAKTTGELFF
J: TRBJ2-1; V: TRBV10-3; D: .; size: .; DNA: TGTGCCATCAGTGAGTCAGAGGGTAGTGAGCAGTTCTTC; CDR3: CAISESEGSEQFF
J: TRBJ2-2; V: TRBV6-1; D: TRBD2; size: .; DNA: TGTGCCAGCAGGGGGACTAGCGGGGCGGGCGGGGAGCTGTTTTTT; CDR3: CASRGTSGAGGELFF